The rows below give T cell receptor beta chains drawn from one sample of a study of blood T cell repertoires in COVID-19. TCRdb keeps only in-frame clones here, not all; method: immunoSEQ multiplex PCR. Of roughly 250,000 clones in the sample, about 93% were seen once. Sequencing was performed on PBMCs or T cells enriched from blood (not recorded which). The receptors originated from a woman between 18 and 29 years old who had recovered from COVID-19. CDR3s include the opening cysteine and the closing phenylalanine or tryptophan.

CDR3 protein	V gene	J gene
CASSLVGQGGQETQYF	TRBV5-5	TRBJ2-5
CATSRGIYGTGVTYEQYF	TRBV15	TRBJ2-7
CASSLRMTTTMNTEAFF	TRBV5-1	TRBJ1-1
CASSPDNNYGYTF	TRBV28	TRBJ1-2
CASSQKMSGESYEQYF	TRBV4-2	TRBJ2-7
CASSLQATTTEAFF	TRBV7-6	TRBJ1-1
CASSTTGPYEQYF	TRBV6-5	TRBJ2-7
CASTVRVSAEAFF	TRBV28	TRBJ1-1
CASSLSAGTGDFSNQPQHF	TRBV28	TRBJ1-5
CASSALGQDWYEQYF	TRBV18	TRBJ2-7
CASSSTGGYGYTF	TRBV12-3/TRBV12-4	TRBJ1-2
CASSTSSVNSYEQYF	TRBV5-4	TRBJ2-7
CASSSPDRSYGYTF	TRBV7-9	TRBJ1-2
CASSFEGLNYGYTF	TRBV7-9	TRBJ1-2
CASSFGGLQGTEAFF	TRBV5-1	TRBJ1-1
CASSLGLRNSYEQYF	TRBV7-8	TRBJ2-7
CASGQGNNEQYF	TRBV18	TRBJ2-7
CASSLYSRSLSSYNEQFF	TRBV28	TRBJ2-1
CASSLAVHNEQFF	TRBV5-1	TRBJ2-1
CSVHRVTNTEAFF	TRBV29-1	TRBJ1-1
CASSQGDTSYEQYF	TRBV4-2	TRBJ2-7
CASSSLAGVSYEQYF	TRBV5-1	TRBJ2-7
CASSAEGGSRREQFF	TRBV10-1	TRBJ2-1